Listed below are T cell receptor beta chains from one sample, sequenced in a study of blood T cell repertoires in COVID-19. Sequencing was performed with immunoSEQ multiplex PCR; in TCRdb, only in-frame clones are kept and a portion is missing. The sample records some 130,000 clones, around 87% being singletons. The sequencing input was peripheral blood. The receptors were gathered from a man aged 45-65 years with active COVID-19. Each CDR3 is given with its conserved first and last residue. D genes are given only for firm matches. Some rows have no size entry. The others give once, few or many, or a class for an expanded clone.

v_gene,j_gene,d_gene,abundance,CDR3aa,CDR3nt
TRBV10-3,TRBJ1-1,-,-,CAISRGEGTEAFF,TGTGCCATCAGCCGAGGGGAGGGCACTGAAGCTTTCTTT
TRBV6-2/TRBV6-3,TRBJ2-7,TRBD1,-,CASRYRDRGGEQYF,TGTGCCAGCAGGTACCGGGACAGGGGAGGCGAGCAGTACTTC
TRBV6-5,TRBJ2-2,TRBD1,-,CASGTGADTGELFF,TGTGCCAGCGGGACAGGGGCAGACACCGGGGAGCTGTTTTTT
TRBV2,TRBJ2-1,TRBD2,once,CAIPTGTSGVGWEQFF,TGTGCCATACCAACCGGGACTAGCGGGGTAGGATGGGAGCAGTTCTTC
TRBV6-2/TRBV6-3,TRBJ1-5,-,-,CASSTANQPQHF,TGTGCCAGCAGCACAGCAAATCAGCCCCAGCATTTT
TRBV7-2,TRBJ2-5,TRBD1,-,CASSLNPRGRRETQYF,TGTGCCAGCAGCTTAAATCCCAGGGGGCGACGGGAGACCCAGTACTTC
TRBV6-4,TRBJ2-1,-,-,CASSDEIYNEQFF,TGTGCCAGCAGTGACGAGATATACAATGAGCAGTTCTTC
TRBV11-2,TRBJ2-5,-,-,CASSSPDWWQETQYF,TGTGCCAGCAGCTCGCCCGACTGGTGGCAAGAGACCCAGTACTTC
TRBV25-1,TRBJ1-6,-,-,CATAGGGRSPLHF,TGTGCCACCGCCGGGGGAGGGAGGTCACCCCTCCACTTT
TRBV25-1,TRBJ1-4,-,-,CASSSGVQYNEKLFF,TGTGCCAGCAGTTCCGGGGTACAGTATAATGAAAAACTGTTTTTT
TRBV5-1,TRBJ1-2,-,-,CASSLDGGLKYGYTF,TGCGCCAGCAGCTTGGATGGGGGGTTGAAATATGGCTACACCTTC
TRBV15,TRBJ1-5,-,-,CATSRKGLNQPQHF,TGTGCCACCAGCAGGAAGGGGTTGAATCAGCCCCAGCATTTT
TRBV19,TRBJ1-2,TRBD1,-,CASGPGQGSGYTF,TGTGCCAGTGGTCCGGGACAGGGGTCGGGCTACACCTTC
TRBV5-8,TRBJ2-3,TRBD1,-,CASSRTTGVRGDTQYF,TGTGCCAGCAGCCGCACGACAGGGGTACGGGGAGATACGCAGTATTTT
TRBV6-2/TRBV6-3,TRBJ1-5,TRBD1,once,CASSYSSPGGNQPQHF,TGTGCCAGCAGTTACTCGTCTCCAGGGGGGAATCAGCCCCAGCATTTT
TRBV6-6,TRBJ1-1,TRBD1,-,CASSPGRGREAFF,TGTGCCAGCAGCCCAGGCAGGGGGCGTGAAGCTTTCTTT
TRBV11-1,TRBJ2-5,-,-,CASSLGARETQYF,TGTGCCAGCAGCTTGGGGGCCAGGGAGACCCAGTACTTC
TRBV6-1,TRBJ2-7,TRBD1,-,CASSAAGTGALEQYF,TGTGCCAGCAGTGCAGCCGGGACAGGGGCTCTGGAGCAGTACTTC